One sample yielded the 5 T cell receptor beta chains listed below, sequenced in a study of siplizumab effects on memory and regulatory T cells. Profiling relied on immunoSEQ multiplex PCR, and the TCRdb table lists in-frame clones only, not all of them. The repertoire includes 100,000 or so clones, roughly 94% of them detected once, and 1.3% sits in the top ten. The specimen sequenced was non-Treg CD4+ T cells sorted from blood. These TCRs come from a human donor in good health.

The chain joins TRBV7-9 to TRBJ2-3, with D possibly TRBD2 on 5 matching bases. This CDR3 spans 15 amino acids. Trimming took off 3 bases at V and 5 bases at J, with 15 bases between the two ends. Germline V lookup: CDR1 SEHNR, CDR2 FQNEAQ (reference sequence). The CDR3 region has the DNA TGTGCCAGCAGCTTGCCCGGAGCGGCGGTAGATACGCAGTATTTT. This codes for CASSLPGAAVDTQYF.

In this sample, this clone turned up a few times. The rearrangement joins TRBV2 to TRBJ1-1; D remains unclear. The CDR3 extends over 11 amino acids. Germline loops: CDR1 SNHLY, CDR2 FYNNEI. Deletions cut 8 bases from V and 1 base from J, with 5 bases between. This CDR3 reads CASGKNTEAFF. CDR3 DNA sequence: TGTGCCAGCGGAAAGAACACTGAAGCTTTCTTT.

The J gene is TRBJ2-2, the V gene TRBV10-3; D is unclear. CDR1 and CDR2 (germline): ENHRY, SYGVKD. CDR3 length: 15 residues. V was trimmed by 10 bases and J by 4 bases, leaving 19 bases between them. This CDR3 is CATGWAPSSTGELFF. DNA for the CDR3: TGTGCCACCGGGTGGGCTCCAAGTTCCACCGGGGAGCTGTTTTTT.

In regard to this clone: This CDR3 is also generated by other DNA sequences in the sample. The rearrangement joins TRBV30 to TRBJ2-7, with a tentative D call TRBD2 (5 bases). Between the trimmed V and J ends, which lost 8 bases and 4 bases, there was a span of 21 bases. The CDR3 has 14 amino acids. Germline CDR1 reads GTSNPN; CDR2 reads SVGIG (reference sequence). In DNA form, the CDR3 reads TGTGCCGGCAATGACTGGGGAGAGAGGTACGAGCAGTACTTC. Protein product: CAGNDWGERYEQYF.

The gene calls are TRBV6-6 and TRBJ1-2, with 8 bases that match TRBD1. V was clipped by 0 bases and J by 3 bases; unmatched bases: 3. The CDR3 covers 15 residues. The V gene's germline CDR1 is MNHNY and CDR2 SVGAGI (reference sequence). The chain's CDR3 is CASSYSTTGDYGYTF. The CDR3 coding sequence is TGTGCCAGCAGTTACTCCACGACAGGGGACTATGGCTACACCTTC.